A single sample gave rise to the 32 T cell receptor beta chains below, sequenced in a study of blood T cells in healthy people across ages (dated by TCRdb to about 2015). The library was built by means of 5' RACE. Reads for this sample came from an Illumina HiSeq 2500. A second PCR of 7 to 11 cycles was performed with a sample-barcoded 5' primer and a J-beta primer mix. Through fastp at Q25 and MiXCR, TCRdb rebuilt clones from the public reads, retaining in-frame beta chains. Every CDR3 protein is listed once, alongside the most common genes and DNA of its rows. The sample contains around 850,000 distinct CDR3 sequences, roughly 34% of them found a single time. The top ten constitute 13% of the sample. Specimen: blood. These receptors all stem from a man aged 18 to 30 in good health.

The chain is built from TRBV20-1 and TRBJ1-1; the D gene is possibly TRBD1 (5 bases). Trimming left V 6 bases short and J 11 bases short, with 22 bases between. This CDR3 contains 13 residues. Germline V lookup: CDR1 DFQATT, CDR2 SNEGSKA (reference sequence). CDR3 DNA sequence: TGCAGTGCCAGTGGGGACCTAGGCACGGTTGCTTTCTTT. It encodes CSASGDLGTVAFF.

The chain uses TRBV29-1 and TRBJ2-3; a possible D gene is TRBD2 (6 bases). The CDR3 consists of 13 residues. Trimming took 4 bases from V and 2 from J, leaving 10 bases between them. In germline, CDR1 is SQVTM, CDR2 ANQGSEA. CDR3 protein: CSVAWRDTDTQYF. The CDR3 DNA sequence: TGCAGCGTTGCGTGGCGGGACACAGATACGCAGTATTTT.

This sequence joins TRBV29-1 and TRBJ2-5; tentative D call: TRBD1 (5 bases). Germline V gives CDR1 SQVTM, CDR2 ANQGSEA. The CDR3 runs to 13 residues. Between the trimmed V and J ends, which lost 3 bases and 5 bases, there was a span of 13 bases. CDR3 bases: TGCAGCGTTGACTGGACACCGCGGGAGACCCAGTACTTC. Its protein is CSVDWTPRETQYF.

The sample holds a few counts of this clonotype. The chain uses TRBV7-2 and TRBJ2-4, with 8 positions matching TRBD2. Germline CDR1 SGHTA, CDR2 FQGNSA. With 0 bases clipped from V and 1 base from J, the junction kept 5 bases outside the gene matches. CDR3 length equals 17 residues. This CDR3 reads CASSLALGGGAKNIQYF. The DNA of the CDR3 is TGTGCCAGCAGCTTAGCGCTGGGCGGGGGGGCCAAAAACATTCAGTACTTC.

This clonotype has only a few counts. The J gene is TRBJ1-4, the V gene TRBV10-3, with D possibly being TRBD1 (5 bases). The ends were cut back, 2 bases at V and 8 bases at J, with 12 bases in the middle. The germline V gene has CDR1 ENHRY and CDR2 SYGVKD. The CDR3 has 14 amino acids. The CDR3 here is CAISEGQRGEKLFF. The CDR3 DNA sequence: TGTGCCATCAGTGAGGGCCAACGGGGGGAAAAACTGTTTTTT.

The gene calls are TRBV4-1 and TRBJ2-5, with 12 bases matching TRBD2. The germline gives CDR1 MGHRA, CDR2 YSYEKL. V dropped 4 bases and J dropped 9; count of bases not matched to a gene: 3. The CDR3 has 13 residues. The CDR3 sequence is CASSRLAGGSQYF. The CDR3 nucleotides read TGCGCCAGCAGCCGCCTAGCGGGGGGGTCCCAGTACTTC.

This clonotype was seen only a few times. This sequence joins TRBV7-2 and TRBJ2-7, with D possibly being TRBD1 (6 bases). This CDR3 comprises 15 residues. Trimming cost V 4 bases and J 3 bases, with 16 bases left between them. Germline lookup yields CDR1 SGHTA and CDR2 FQGNSA. The CDR3 sequence is CASSSPWQGIYEQYF. DNA of the CDR3: TGTGCCAGCAGCTCCCCCTGGCAGGGGATCTACGAGCAGTACTTC.

The V call is TRBV11-2, the J call TRBJ2-5, with 7 bases lining up with TRBD1. Germline CDR1 reads SGHAT; CDR2 reads FQNNGV. The CDR3 has 15 amino acids. V shed 5 bases, J shed 6 bases, and the junction held 12 bases outside the gene matches. The CDR3 DNA reads as TGTGCCAGCAGCATCCCATTCCGGGACAGAAAGACCCAGTACTTC. Amino acid sequence: CASSIPFRDRKTQYF.

This clonotype was seen only once. The chain combines TRBV12-3 or TRBV12-4 with TRBJ2-2, with a tentative D call TRBD1 (5 bases). The CDR3 runs 15 residues. V was pared by 0 bases and J by 4 bases, with 9 bases between. The CDR3 protein is CASSLARVATGELFF. The CDR3 coding sequence is TGTGCCAGCAGTTTAGCCAGGGTAGCCACCGGGGAGCTGTTTTTT.

This clonotype has only a few counts. The CDR3 DNA reads TGTGCCAGCAGACAGAGGTTAGGGGGGAACACTGAAGCTTTCTTT. Its translation: CASRQRLGGNTEAFF. J is TRBJ1-1 and V is TRBV27; maybe TRBD1 (6 bases). The CDR3 is made up of 15 amino acids. The germline CDR1 and CDR2 sequences are MNHEY and SMNVEV (reference sequence). Trimming removed 6 bases at V and 1 base at J, with 15 bases between.

This clonotype was counted many times. V and J are TRBV11-1 and TRBJ1-2, with TRBD1 matching 11 bases. The CDR3 contains 15 residues. V shed 5 bases, J shed 3 bases, and the junction held 5 bases outside the gene matches. Germline loops: CDR1 SGHAT, CDR2 FQDESV (reference sequence). This CDR3 is CASSRTGGAHYGYTF. The CDR3 nucleotides read TGTGCCAGCAGCCGGACAGGGGGCGCCCACTATGGCTACACCTTC.

The chain couples TRBV21-1 to TRBJ1-1. TRBV21-1 corresponds to a pseudogene. The CDR3 covers 15 residues. In DNA, the CDR3 is TGTGCCAGCAGCAATATCGAAGGCCTTTCCACTGAAGCTTTCTTT. This translates into CASSNIEGLSTEAFF.

This chain joins TRBV7-2 and TRBJ2-5, with no clear D. This CDR3 spans 15 amino acids. V was cut by 0 bases and J by 0 bases, with 8 bases left in between. Germline V gene data show CDR1 as SGHTA and CDR2 as FQGNSA. Here the CDR3 reads CASSLALSYQETQYF. For the CDR3, the DNA is TGTGCCAGCAGCTTAGCTCTGTCATACCAAGAGACCCAGTACTTC.

This clonotype turned up a few times. The V call is TRBV29-1, the J call TRBJ1-5, with D possibly TRBD1 on 5 matching bases. V gave up 4 bases and J gave up 2 bases, with 9 bases separating them. The CDR3 has 13 residues. Germline V lookup: CDR1 SQVTM, CDR2 ANQGSEA. The CDR3 bases are TGCAGCGTTGGGGGGTTGGGCAATCAGCCCCAGCATTTT. Protein sequence: CSVGGLGNQPQHF. Based on the CDR3 plus reference TRBV29-1 and TRBJ1-5, the full variable domain is SAVISQKPSRDICQRGTSLTIQCQVDSQVTMMFWYRQQPGQSLTLIATANQGSEATYESGFVIDKFPISRPNLTFSTLTVSNMSPEDSSIYLCSVGGLGNQPQHFGDGTRLSIL.

This clonotype was observed a few times. The V call is TRBV7-2, the J call TRBJ2-3; D unclear. The CDR3 extends over 13 amino acids. Between the trimmed V and J ends, which lost 4 bases and 10 bases, there was a span of 15 bases. Germline-derived CDR1 and CDR2 are SGHTA and FQGNSA. The CDR3 sequence: CASSSLGRASQYF. Written as DNA, the CDR3 is TGTGCCAGCAGCTCCCTCGGTCGGGCTTCGCAGTATTTT.

This clonotype was recorded at least ten times. The genes are TRBV29-1 and TRBJ1-2, with a tentative D call TRBD1 (5 bases). Germline V gene sequence: CDR1 SQVTM, CDR2 ANQGSEA. There are 11 residues in the CDR3. Trimming stripped 6 bases from V and 12 bases from J, with 17 bases between. The CDR3 is CSVGPDTGDTF. The CDR3 DNA reads as TGCAGCGTAGGACCGGACACCGGGGACACCTTC.

The gene calls are TRBV4-3 and TRBJ2-3, with 7 bases fitting TRBD2. V lost 4 bases and J lost 3; bases outside the gene matches: 16. The germline CDR1 and CDR2 sequences are LGHNA and YSLEER. The CDR3 has 18 amino acids. The CDR3 DNA reads TGCGCCAGCAGCCCACAAGTCGTCGGGGGAGGGGCAACAGATACGCAGTATTTT. Translating gives CASSPQVVGGGATDTQYF.

The rearrangement uses TRBV2 and TRBJ2-1; the D gene is possibly TRBD2 (6 bases). Germline assignment: CDR1 SNHLY and CDR2 FYNNEI. V lost 10 bases, J lost 3 bases, and 16 bases lay in between. The CDR3 is 14 amino acids. Here the CDR3 DNA reads TGTGCCATCAACTCCGGGACTGACTACAATGAGCAGTTCTTC. It encodes CAINSGTDYNEQFF.

This clonotype was counted at least ten times. The chain combines TRBV6-5 with TRBJ2-3; D remains ambiguous. CDR1 is MNHEY, CDR2 SVGAGI, per germline. Trimming took 2 bases from V and 6 from J, leaving 12 bases between them. This CDR3 has 14 amino acids. The CDR3 nucleotides are TGTGCCAGCAGTTACGAGGATGGTGTGGATACGCAGTATTTT. Translation gives CASSYEDGVDTQYF.

In its sample, this clonotype was seen many times. The chain carries TRBV10-2 and TRBJ2-7; maybe TRBD2 (5 bases). Trimming shortened V by 8 bases and J by 0 bases, and 11 bases separated the two germline ends. CDR1 WSHSY and CDR2 SAAADI come from the germline V gene. CDR3 size: 13 residues. CDR3 residues: CASVPGSSYEQYF. The CDR3 nucleotides read TGCGCCAGCGTACCGGGATCCTCCTACGAGCAGTACTTC.

This clonotype has more than one count but fewer than ten. The chain is built from TRBV12-3 or TRBV12-4 and TRBJ2-3; D gene uncertain. The CDR3 is 13 residues long. Trimming pared 6 bases from V and 1 base from J, leaving 8 bases between. The CDR3 nucleotides are TGTGCCAGCAGCCCGATGGGCACAGATACGCAGTATTTT. Translating gives CASSPMGTDTQYF.

This clonotype has a count of ten or more. The chain joins TRBV20-1 to TRBJ2-7; 7 bases are a match to TRBD1. Germline V CDR1 and CDR2: DFQATT, SNEGSKA (reference sequence). CDR3 size: 15 residues. The V gene end was trimmed by 3 bases and the J gene end by 2 bases; junction bases not matched to a gene: 10. The CDR3 coding sequence is TGCAGTGCTAGGGAACAGGGGCTTACTCCCTACGAGCAGTACTTC. Encoded protein: CSAREQGLTPYEQYF.

The V gene is TRBV27, the J gene TRBJ2-3; 10 bases align to TRBD2. The germline V gene encodes CDR1 MNHEY and CDR2 SMNVEV (reference sequence). This CDR3 is 15 amino acids long. Trimming at V came to 5 bases and at J to 0 bases, leaving 2 bases not matched to a gene. CDR3 nucleotide sequence: TGTGCCAGCAGTGGACTAGCGGAGAGCACAGATACGCAGTATTTT. Its translation is CASSGLAESTDTQYF.

V usage is TRBV28 and J usage is TRBJ2-1; weak D call: TRBD1 (6 bases). CDR3 length: 17 residues. CDR1 is MDHEN, CDR2 SYDVKM, per germline. The V and J ends lost 6 bases and 0 bases respectively, with 18 bases between them. The CDR3 DNA reads as TGTGCCAGCAGGTTTTCCAGGGGTTCGAGCTCCTACAATGAGCAGTTCTTC. Translation: CASRFSRGSSSYNEQFF.

The rearrangement uses TRBV29-1 and TRBJ2-3; D might be TRBD1 (6 bases). Looked up from germline, CDR1 is SQVTM and CDR2 is ANQGSEA. The V end lost 4 bases, the J end lost 4 bases, and 15 bases lay between the germline ends. The CDR3 runs to 14 residues. This CDR3 is CSVVVQGKADTQYF. In DNA, the CDR3 is TGCAGCGTTGTGGTCCAGGGGAAGGCAGATACGCAGTATTTT.

The chain joins TRBV9 to TRBJ2-5; the match to TRBD2 covers 9 bases. Matching the DNA end better, TRBJ2-7 makes the J call doubtful. Germline CDR1 SGDLS, CDR2 YYNGEE. This CDR3 is built from 16 residues. The CDR3 coding sequence is TGTGCCAGCAGCGTAGGCTGGCGGGGGGGCCCGAGCGAGCAGTACTTC. It translates to CASSVGWRGGPSEQYF.

The CDR3 DNA is TGTGCCAGCAGCCGAGTGGGGCAATACAATGAGCAGTACTTC. Translation: CASSRVGQYNEQYF. The V and J genes are TRBV12-3 or TRBV12-4 and TRBJ2-7; D possibly corresponds to TRBD1 (5 bases). Between the trimmed V and J ends, which lost 6 bases and 7 bases, there was a span of 19 bases. This CDR3 has 14 residues.

In its sample, this clonotype was seen many times. The CDR3 bases are TGCGCCAGCAGTATATTAGCGGGGAAAGGGGGCAATGAGCAGTTCTTC. Protein sequence: CASSILAGKGGNEQFF. The chain couples TRBV5-1 to TRBJ2-1, with 8 bases lining up with TRBD2. V shed 5 bases, J shed 6 bases, and the junction held 13 bases outside the gene matches. The CDR3 loop spans 16 amino acids. The germline CDR1 and CDR2 sequences are SGHRS and YFSETQ.

This chain joins TRBV18 and TRBJ2-6, with 7 nucleotides matching TRBD1. Looked up from germline, CDR1 is KGHSH and CDR2 is LQKENI. The CDR3 has 16 residues. Germline trimming cut 3 bases from V and 2 bases from J; bases unmatched to any gene: 4. The CDR3 reads CASSPRGGTGANVLTF. CDR3 nucleotide sequence: TGTGCCAGCTCACCTCGAGGGGGCACTGGGGCCAACGTCCTGACTTTC.

The chain recombines TRBV28 with TRBJ1-2; D is undetermined. Germline V gene sequence: CDR1 MDHEN, CDR2 SYDVKM. This CDR3 spans 16 amino acids. The V gene lost 6 bases and the J gene lost 2 bases, with 19 bases spanning the gap. The DNA of the CDR3 is TGTGCCAGCAGGCCGAAATACGGTCTTAGGAACTATGGCTACACCTTC. Protein: CASRPKYGLRNYGYTF.

The chain recombines TRBV21-1 with TRBJ2-1; the table's D call, TRBD2, has no DNA check behind it. TRBV21-1 is listed as a pseudogene. The CDR3 spans 16 residues. Here the CDR3 reads CASSITSGGFDNEQFF. The CDR3 nucleotides read TGTGCCAGCAGCATAACTAGCGGGGGGTTTGACAATGAGCAGTTCTTC.

This clonotype was seen a few times. The chain is built from TRBV27 and TRBJ2-7; D might be TRBD1 or TRBD2, each matching 6 bases. Trimming removed 5 bases from V and 2 bases from J, with 13 bases in between. This CDR3 has 14 amino acids. Germline V gene sequence: CDR1 MNHEY, CDR2 SMNVEV (reference sequence). The CDR3 nucleotides are TGTGCCAGCAGTGAGGAGGGGGTCCCCTACGAGCAGTACTTC. It codes for CASSEEGVPYEQYF.